Listed below are T cell receptor beta chains from one sample, sequenced in a study of T cell changes during pregnancy in multiple sclerosis. Generated by immunoSEQ multiplex PCR, the TCRdb table keeps only in-frame clones and is missing some. The repertoire includes about 58,000 clones, roughly nine tenths of them detected once, and about 0.49% sits in the top ten. The sequenced sample was CD4+ T cells from peripheral blood mononuclear cells, obtained after pregnancy. These receptors came from a female donor in good health, enrolled as a control in a pregnancy study. Both conserved end residues are part of each CDR3. The D gene is left open where the match is weak. Part of the rows lack a size; the others show once, few, many or a class for expanded clones.

TRBV19,-,TRBJ2-5,-,CASATGQETQYF,TGTGCCAGTGCAACGGGCCAAGAGACCCAGTACTTC
TRBV6-5,-,TRBJ1-2,-,CASSGHRGGYGYTF,TGTGCCAGCAGTGGCCATCGGGGAGGATATGGCTACACCTTC
TRBV7-3,TRBD1,TRBJ2-3,-,CASSPDRYTDTQYF,TGTGCCAGCAGCCCGGACAGGTACACAGATACGCAGTATTTT
TRBV5-6,-,TRBJ1-4,-,CASSLQGELATNEKLFF,TGTGCCAGCAGCTTACAGGGAGAACTTGCAACTAATGAAAAACTGTTTTTT
TRBV7-2,TRBD1,TRBJ2-3,-,CASSLRQGADTQYF,TGTGCCAGCAGCCTACGACAGGGAGCAGATACGCAGTATTTT
TRBV5-1,TRBD1,TRBJ2-7,-,CASSWGQGASLEQYF,TGCGCCAGCAGCTGGGGACAGGGGGCATCCCTCGAGCAGTACTTC
TRBV6-1,-,TRBJ2-1,-,CASSRELAVFNEQFF,TGTGCCAGCTCTCGAGAACTAGCAGTATTCAATGAGCAGTTCTTC
TRBV18,TRBD1,TRBJ1-6,-,CASSTGQWVGSPLHF,TGTGCCAGCTCAACGGGACAGTGGGTGGGGTCACCCCTCCACTTT
TRBV7-2,-,TRBJ2-5,-,CASSGGQWETQYF,TGTGCCAGCAGCGGAGGACAGTGGGAGACCCAGTACTTC
TRBV19,TRBD2,TRBJ2-1,-,CASSIARASGGNEQFF,TGTGCCAGTAGTATAGCCAGGGCTAGCGGGGGTAATGAGCAGTTCTTC
TRBV5-1,TRBD2,TRBJ2-1,-,CASSLVLAGLNTYNEQFF,TGCGCCAGCAGCTTGGTACTAGCGGGGCTTAACACCTACAATGAGCAGTTCTTC
TRBV9,TRBD1,TRBJ1-2,-,CASSGAGGGSYGYTF,TGTGCCAGCAGCGGAGCAGGGGGCGGTAGCTATGGCTACACCTTC
TRBV6-6,-,TRBJ1-1,-,CASSPPSLGAFF,TGTGCCAGCAGTCCCCCTTCCCTCGGAGCTTTCTTT
TRBV4-1,-,TRBJ1-1,few,CASSPRGGHTEAFF,TGCGCCAGCAGCCCCCGCGGGGGGCACACTGAAGCTTTCTTT
TRBV4-1,-,TRBJ1-2,-,CASSQASGDYGYTF,TGCGCCAGCAGCCAAGCATCCGGGGACTATGGCTACACCTTC
TRBV2,-,TRBJ1-1,-,CASNPGGWTEAFF,TGTGCCAGCAACCCCGGGGGTTGGACTGAAGCTTTCTTT
TRBV7-2,-,TRBJ1-1,-,CASSLRTALNTEAFF,TGTGCCAGCAGCTTACGAACAGCCCTGAACACTGAAGCTTTCTTT
TRBV9,-,TRBJ1-1,-,CASSVAGGDTEAFF,TGTGCCAGCAGCGTAGCTGGGGGGGACACTGAAGCTTTCTTT
TRBV30,-,TRBJ1-2,-,CAWSYVFNYGYTF,TGTGCCTGGAGTTATGTATTTAACTATGGCTACACCTTC
TRBV19,TRBD1,TRBJ2-7,-,CASSIGGQGREQYF,TGTGCCAGTAGTATCGGGGGACAGGGGCGTGAGCAGTACTTC
TRBV19,TRBD1,TRBJ2-7,-,CATLGTETYEQYF,TGTGCTACGTTGGGGACAGAGACCTACGAGCAGTACTTC
TRBV30,-,TRBJ1-2,once,CAWGPSGHLGYTF,TGTGCCTGGGGCCCCTCGGGTCATCTTGGCTACACCTTC
TRBV5-4,TRBD1,TRBJ2-7,-,CASSPTQGLYEQYF,TGTGCCAGCAGCCCAACACAGGGGTTGTACGAGCAGTACTTC
TRBV7-9,TRBD1,TRBJ1-6,-,CASSSDRGYSPLHF,TGTGCCAGCAGCAGTGACAGGGGGTATTCACCCCTCCACTTT
TRBV7-3,TRBD1,TRBJ1-2,-,CASSFQGARGYTF,TGTGCCAGCAGCTTCCAGGGGGCGCGTGGCTACACCTTC
TRBV11-2,-,TRBJ1-1,-,CASSPPGSTEAFF,TGTGCCAGCAGCCCTCCCGGGTCCACTGAAGCTTTCTTT
TRBV5-4,TRBD1,TRBJ1-3,-,CASSLAFGTGAGNTIYF,TGTGCCAGCAGCTTGGCATTTGGGACAGGAGCTGGAAACACCATATATTTT
TRBV5-4,TRBD1,TRBJ2-5,-,CASSLGQGALETQYF,TGTGCCAGCAGCTTGGGACAGGGGGCGCTGGAGACCCAGTACTTC
TRBV7-3,-,TRBJ2-2,-,CASSATGTWNTGELFF,TGTGCCAGCAGCGCAACAGGGACCTGGAACACCGGGGAGCTGTTTTTT
TRBV7-8,TRBD2,TRBJ2-2,-,CASQVAGGANTGELFF,TGTGCCAGCCAAGTAGCGGGGGGGGCAAACACCGGGGAGCTGTTTTTT
TRBV6-4,TRBD1,TRBJ1-2,-,CASSDSTGVGYTF,TGTGCCAGCAGTGACTCGACAGGGGTGGGCTACACCTTC
TRBV9,TRBD1,TRBJ2-5,-,CASSERDRAGETQYF,TGTGCCAGCAGCGAGCGGGACAGGGCAGGGGAGACCCAGTACTTC
TRBV7-6,TRBD1,TRBJ2-2,-,CAGRPDRGTGELFF,TGTGCCGGACGGCCAGACAGGGGAACCGGGGAGCTGTTTTTT
TRBV7-2,TRBD2,TRBJ2-1,once,CASSLGSGGGGEQFF,TGTGCCAGCAGCTTAGGTAGCGGGGGCGGGGGTGAGCAGTTCTTC
TRBV4-3,TRBD1,TRBJ1-1,-,CASSDGAGTGYTEAFF,TGCGCCAGCAGCGACGGGGCCGGGACAGGGTACACTGAAGCTTTCTTT
TRBV4-3,-,TRBJ1-1,-,CASSQARASLGAFF,TGCGCCAGCAGCCAAGCGCGGGCCTCCCTGGGGGCTTTCTTT
TRBV5-1,-,TRBJ1-1,few,CASSLGVVGGLTEAFF,TGCGCCAGCAGCTTGGGGGTGGTGGGAGGGCTCACTGAAGCTTTCTTT
TRBV10-3,TRBD1,TRBJ2-5,-,CAISDRGLETQYF,TGTGCCATCAGTGATAGGGGGCTAGAGACCCAGTACTTC
TRBV6-5,TRBD1,TRBJ2-7,-,CATWTGSYEQYF,TGTGCCACATGGACAGGCTCCTACGAGCAGTACTTC
TRBV19,TRBD1,TRBJ1-6,-,CASTVGQGVLRSPLHF,TGTGCCAGTACCGTAGGACAGGGGGTTTTGAGGTCACCCCTCCACTTT
TRBV2,TRBD1,TRBJ1-2,-,CASLTGATYGYTF,TGTGCCAGCTTGACAGGGGCTACGTATGGCTACACCTTC
TRBV7-2,TRBD1,TRBJ1-5,-,CASSLVGQGAWQPQHF,TGTGCCAGCAGCTTAGTGGGACAGGGGGCTTGGCAGCCCCAGCATTTT
TRBV19,-,TRBJ1-1,once,CASSSRLQGNTEAFF,TGTGCCAGTAGTTCGCGATTACAGGGGAACACTGAAGCTTTCTTT
TRBV6-5,-,TRBJ2-5,-,CASSYTGQETQYF,TGTGCCAGCAGTTACACAGGCCAAGAGACCCAGTACTTC
TRBV15,TRBD1,TRBJ1-4,-,CATSRDLGQGHEKLFF,TGTGCCACCAGCAGAGATCTGGGACAGGGCCATGAAAAACTGTTTTTT
TRBV5-4,-,TRBJ2-3,-,CASSLEALQSGDTQYF,TGTGCCAGCAGCTTGGAGGCCCTACAATCAGGCGATACGCAGTATTTT
TRBV5-5,TRBD2,TRBJ2-7,once,CASTRAGAGYEQYF,TGTGCCAGCACCCGAGCGGGGGCCGGTTACGAGCAGTACTTC
TRBV6-1,-,TRBJ1-1,-,CASSEYEIMNTEAFF,TGTGCCAGCAGTGAATATGAGATCATGAACACTGAAGCTTTCTTT
TRBV6-1,-,TRBJ1-6,few,CASRRTEANSPLHF,TGTGCCAGCAGGAGGACAGAAGCTAATTCACCCCTCCACTTT
TRBV6-1,TRBD1,TRBJ1-1,-,CANMDRGRYTEAFF,TGTGCCAATATGGACAGGGGCCGGTACACTGAAGCTTTCTTT
TRBV30,TRBD1,TRBJ1-2,-,CAWTTGGDGTF,TGTGCCTGGACAACAGGGGGCGATGGCACCTTC
TRBV19,TRBD1,TRBJ1-5,-,CASSIDWAGGQPQHF,TGTGCCAGTAGTATAGATTGGGCAGGGGGACAGCCCCAGCATTTT
TRBV7-9,-,TRBJ1-1,few,CASSSTWVGTEAFF,TGTGCCAGCAGCTCCACCTGGGTCGGGACTGAAGCTTTCTTT
TRBV12-5,-,TRBJ1-1,few,CASGSQGNTEAFF,TGTGCTAGTGGTTCTCAGGGAAACACTGAAGCTTTCTTT
TRBV4-3,TRBD1,TRBJ2-3,-,CASSQLTGGYRDTQYF,TGCGCCAGCAGCCAACTGACAGGGGGTTATAGAGATACGCAGTATTTT